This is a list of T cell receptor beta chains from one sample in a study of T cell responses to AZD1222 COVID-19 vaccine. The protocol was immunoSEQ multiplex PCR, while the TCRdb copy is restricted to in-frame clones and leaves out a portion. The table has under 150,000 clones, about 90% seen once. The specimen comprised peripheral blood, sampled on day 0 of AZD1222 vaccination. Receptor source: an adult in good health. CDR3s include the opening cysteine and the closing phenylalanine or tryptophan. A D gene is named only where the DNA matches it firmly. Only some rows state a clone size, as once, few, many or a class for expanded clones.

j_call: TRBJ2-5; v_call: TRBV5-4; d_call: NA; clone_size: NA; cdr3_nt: TGTGCCAGCAGCTTGGCCAGAAGAGAGGAGACCCAGTACTTC; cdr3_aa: CASSLARREETQYF
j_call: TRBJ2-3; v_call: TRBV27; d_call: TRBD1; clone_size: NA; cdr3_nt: TGTGCCAGCAGTGCGAGGACAGGGGCTATGGGGAATACGCAGTATTTT; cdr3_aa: CASSARTGAMGNTQYF
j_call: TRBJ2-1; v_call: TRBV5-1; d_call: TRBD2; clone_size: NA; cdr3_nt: TGCGCCAGCAGCTTAACCGGGGGGGCGGGTGAGCAGTTCTTC; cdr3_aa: CASSLTGGAGEQFF
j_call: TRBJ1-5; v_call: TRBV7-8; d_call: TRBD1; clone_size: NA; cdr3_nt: TGTGCCAGCAGCCTGCTTTGGACAGGGGATGGAGATCAGCCCCAGCATTTT; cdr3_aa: CASSLLWTGDGDQPQHF
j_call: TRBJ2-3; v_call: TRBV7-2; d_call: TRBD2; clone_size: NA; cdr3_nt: TGTGCCAGCAGCCAAACTAGCGTTCGCACAGATACGCAGTATTTT; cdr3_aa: CASSQTSVRTDTQYF
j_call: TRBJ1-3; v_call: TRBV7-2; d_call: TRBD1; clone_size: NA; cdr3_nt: TGTGCCAGCAGCTTAGTGTGGACAGGGTCTGGAAACACCATATATTTT; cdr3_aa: CASSLVWTGSGNTIYF
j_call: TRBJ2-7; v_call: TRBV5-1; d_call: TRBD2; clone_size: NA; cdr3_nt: TGCGCCAGCAGCTTTCTAGCGGGAGGGGGGTACGAGCAGTACTTC; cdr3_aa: CASSFLAGGGYEQYF
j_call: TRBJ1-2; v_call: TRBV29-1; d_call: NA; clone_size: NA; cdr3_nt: TGCAGCGTCGAAGGGTCCGCGCAACTTAACTATGGCTACACCTTC; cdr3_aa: CSVEGSAQLNYGYTF
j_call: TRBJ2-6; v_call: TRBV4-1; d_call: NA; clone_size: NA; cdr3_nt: NA; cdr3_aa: CASTFGSSRANVLTF
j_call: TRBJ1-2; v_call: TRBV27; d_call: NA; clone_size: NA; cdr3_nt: TGTGCCAGCAGTTTATTGGCTGGGGTTGGGGGCTACACCTTC; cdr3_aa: CASSLLAGVGGYTF
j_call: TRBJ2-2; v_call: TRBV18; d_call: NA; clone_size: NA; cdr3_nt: TGTGCCAGCTCGCCCGGGACGGCGAACACCGGGGAGCTGTTTTTT; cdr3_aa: CASSPGTANTGELFF
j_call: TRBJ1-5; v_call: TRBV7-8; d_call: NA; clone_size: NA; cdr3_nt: TGTGCCAGCAGCCCTGCGGGATTTACAGGGTTCAATCAGCCCCAGCATTTT; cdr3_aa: CASSPAGFTGFNQPQHF
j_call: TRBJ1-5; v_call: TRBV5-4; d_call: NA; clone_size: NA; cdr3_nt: TGTGCCAGCAGCTCGGGACGGAGCAATCAGCCCCAGCATTTT; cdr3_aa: CASSSGRSNQPQHF
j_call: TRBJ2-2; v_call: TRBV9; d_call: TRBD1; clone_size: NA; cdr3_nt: TGTGCCAGCAGCGTCTACACAGGGGGAAACCTCGGGGAGCTGTTTTTT; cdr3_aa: CASSVYTGGNLGELFF
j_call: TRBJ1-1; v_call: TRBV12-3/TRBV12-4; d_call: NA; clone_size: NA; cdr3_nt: TGTGCCAGCAGTTTAAACGGGATCACTGAAGCTTTCTTT; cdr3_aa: CASSLNGITEAFF
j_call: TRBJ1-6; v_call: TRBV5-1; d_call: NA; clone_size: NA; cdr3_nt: TGCGCCAGCAGCTTGGAACGAGGCTCCTATAATTCACCCCTCCACTTT; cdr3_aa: CASSLERGSYNSPLHF
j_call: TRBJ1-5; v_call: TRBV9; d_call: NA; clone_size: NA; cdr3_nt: TGTGCCAGCAGCGTAGCCTCTAGCAATCAGCCCCAGCATTTT; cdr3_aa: CASSVASSNQPQHF
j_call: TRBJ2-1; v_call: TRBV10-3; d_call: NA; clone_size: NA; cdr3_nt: TGTGCCATCAGTGAGTCCTCGAACAATGAGCAGTTCTTC; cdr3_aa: CAISESSNNEQFF
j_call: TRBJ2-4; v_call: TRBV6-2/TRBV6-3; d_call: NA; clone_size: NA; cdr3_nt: TGTGCCAGCAGTTACTCTGGCAAAGCCAAAAACATTCAGTACTTC; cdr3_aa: CASSYSGKAKNIQYF
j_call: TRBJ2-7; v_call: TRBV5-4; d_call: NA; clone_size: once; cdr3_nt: TGTGCCAGCAGCCCGGGACCGCAGGTCTACGAGCAGTACTTC; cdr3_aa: CASSPGPQVYEQYF
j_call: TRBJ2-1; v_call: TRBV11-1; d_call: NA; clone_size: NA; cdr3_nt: TGTGCCAGCAGCCCCCGTAGAGCAAGTAACAATGAGCAGTTCTTC; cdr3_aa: CASSPRRASNNEQFF
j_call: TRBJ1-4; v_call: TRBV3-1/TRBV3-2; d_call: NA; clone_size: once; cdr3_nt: TGTGCCAGCAGCCAAGATCCGGTCGAAAAACTGTTTTTT; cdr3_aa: CASSQDPVEKLFF
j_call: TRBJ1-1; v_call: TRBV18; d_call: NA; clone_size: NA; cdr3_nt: TGTGCCAGCTCACCGGGCGAGGGGTTTGGGACTGAAGCTTTCTTT; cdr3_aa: CASSPGEGFGTEAFF
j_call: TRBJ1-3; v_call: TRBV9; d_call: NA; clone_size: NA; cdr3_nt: TGTGCCAGTAAGGGGGGGACAGGAAACACCATATATTTT; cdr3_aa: CASKGGTGNTIYF
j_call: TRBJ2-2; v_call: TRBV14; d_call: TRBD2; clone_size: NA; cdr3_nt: TGTGCCAGCAGCCTCACTAGCGTCGGGGAGCTGTTTTTT; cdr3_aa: CASSLTSVGELFF
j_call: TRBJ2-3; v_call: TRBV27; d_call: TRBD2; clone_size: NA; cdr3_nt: TGTGCCAGCAGGGTAGCGGGGGGCACAGATACGCAGTATTTT; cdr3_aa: CASRVAGGTDTQYF
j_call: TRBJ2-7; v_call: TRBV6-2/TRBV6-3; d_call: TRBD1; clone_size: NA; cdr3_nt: TGTGCCAGCAGTTTTTCGGGACAGGGTTCCCTCGAGCAGTACTTC; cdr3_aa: CASSFSGQGSLEQYF
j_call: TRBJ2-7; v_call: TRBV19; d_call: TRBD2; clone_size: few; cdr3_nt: TGTGCCAGTAGTACCGGGACTAGCGGCTACGAGCAGTACTTC; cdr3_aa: CASSTGTSGYEQYF
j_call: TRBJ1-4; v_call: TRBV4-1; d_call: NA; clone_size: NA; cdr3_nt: TGCGCCAGCCAGATAACCCTCGGACAGATAGCAACTAATGAAAAACTGTTTTTT; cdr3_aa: CASQITLGQIATNEKLFF
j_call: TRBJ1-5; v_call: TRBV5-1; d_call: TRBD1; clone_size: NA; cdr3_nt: TGCGCCAGCAGCTTGGGGGACAGGGGTCAGCCCCAGCATTTT; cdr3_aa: CASSLGDRGQPQHF
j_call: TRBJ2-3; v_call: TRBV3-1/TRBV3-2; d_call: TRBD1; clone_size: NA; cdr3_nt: TGTGCCAGCAGCCAGGACAGGGGCGGCACAGATACGCAGTATTTT; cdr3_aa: CASSQDRGGTDTQYF
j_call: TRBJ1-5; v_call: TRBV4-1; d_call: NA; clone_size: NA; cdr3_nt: TGCGCCAGCAGCCAAGATCTGAGAACAGAATTAAATCAGCCCCAGCATTTT; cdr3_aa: CASSQDLRTELNQPQHF
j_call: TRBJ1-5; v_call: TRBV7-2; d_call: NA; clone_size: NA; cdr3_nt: TGTGCCAGCAGCCCACCAGGGAGGGCAGGTCAGCCCCAGCATTTT; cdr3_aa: CASSPPGRAGQPQHF
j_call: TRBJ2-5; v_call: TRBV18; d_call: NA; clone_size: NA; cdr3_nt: TGTGCCAGCTCACCAAGGGCCAGGGAAGAGACCCAGTACTTC; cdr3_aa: CASSPRAREETQYF
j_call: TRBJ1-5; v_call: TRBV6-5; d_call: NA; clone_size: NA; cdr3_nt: TGTGCCAGCAGTCCGCAACAGGGATTGGGGGGGCCCCAGCATTTT; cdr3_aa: CASSPQQGLGGPQHF
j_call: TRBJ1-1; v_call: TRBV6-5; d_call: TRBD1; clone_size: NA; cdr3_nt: TGTGCCAGTATTCCTCAAGCAGGGGGCGAAGCTTTCTTT; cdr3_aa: CASIPQAGGEAFF
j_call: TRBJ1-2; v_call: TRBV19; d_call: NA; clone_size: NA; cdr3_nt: TGTGCCAGTACAAATGGAGGGGCAGGCTATGGCTACACCTTC; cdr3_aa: CASTNGGAGYGYTF
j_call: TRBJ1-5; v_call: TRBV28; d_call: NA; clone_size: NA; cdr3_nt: TGTGCCAGCAGTCTATCCCAGCCCCAGCATTTT; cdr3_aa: CASSLSQPQHF
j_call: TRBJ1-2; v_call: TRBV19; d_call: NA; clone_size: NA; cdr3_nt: TGTGCCAGTAGTAAACAGGCCTATGGCTACACCTTC; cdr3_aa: CASSKQAYGYTF
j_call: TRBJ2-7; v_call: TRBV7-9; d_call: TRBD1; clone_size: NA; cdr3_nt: TGTGCCAGCAGCCCCGGGACAGAATTTTACGAGCAGTACTTC; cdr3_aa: CASSPGTEFYEQYF
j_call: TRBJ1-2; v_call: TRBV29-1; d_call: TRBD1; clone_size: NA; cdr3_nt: TGCAGCGTTGTGATCGACAGGGTAAACCAAGGGCGCTATGGCTACACCTTC; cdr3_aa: CSVVIDRVNQGRYGYTF
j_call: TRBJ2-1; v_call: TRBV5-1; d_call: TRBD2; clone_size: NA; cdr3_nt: TGCGCCAGCAGCGGGGGGCTAGCGGGGAGCTACAATGAGCAGTTCTTC; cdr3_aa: CASSGGLAGSYNEQFF
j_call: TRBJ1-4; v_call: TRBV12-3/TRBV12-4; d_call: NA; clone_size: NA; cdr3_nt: TGTGCCAGCAGTTTACTGACTAATGAAAAACTGTTTTTT; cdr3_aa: CASSLLTNEKLFF
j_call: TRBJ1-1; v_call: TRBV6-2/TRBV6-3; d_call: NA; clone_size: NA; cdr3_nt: TGTGCCAGCAGTTTCCGGGGATTCACTGAAGCTTTCTTT; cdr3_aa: CASSFRGFTEAFF
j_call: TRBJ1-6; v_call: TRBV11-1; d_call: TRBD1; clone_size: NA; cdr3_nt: TGTGCCAGCAGCTTAATACAGGGGGAGTCACCCCTCCACTTT; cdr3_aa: CASSLIQGESPLHF
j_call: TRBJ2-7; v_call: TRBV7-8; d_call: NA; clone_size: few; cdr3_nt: TGTGCCAGCAGCTCCGCCGGACTGCCCTACGAGCAGTACTTC; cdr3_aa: CASSSAGLPYEQYF
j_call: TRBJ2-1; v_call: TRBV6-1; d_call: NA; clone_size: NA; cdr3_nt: TGTGCCAGCAGTGAAAACAAGGGGTCAGCGGGTTATGAGCAGTTCTTC; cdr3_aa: CASSENKGSAGYEQFF
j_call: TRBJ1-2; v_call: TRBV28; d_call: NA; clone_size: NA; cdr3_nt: TGTGCCAGTTCCCCGGTAGGAGACCACTATGGCTACACCTTC; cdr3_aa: CASSPVGDHYGYTF
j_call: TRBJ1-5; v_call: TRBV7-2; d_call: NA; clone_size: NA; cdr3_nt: TGTGCCAGCAGCTTAATGGACGGCAATCAGCCCCAGCATTTT; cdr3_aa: CASSLMDGNQPQHF
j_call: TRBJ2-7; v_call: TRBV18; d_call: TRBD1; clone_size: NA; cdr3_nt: TGTGCCAGCTCACCACGGGGACAGGGCCCCTACGAGCAGTACTTC; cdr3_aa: CASSPRGQGPYEQYF
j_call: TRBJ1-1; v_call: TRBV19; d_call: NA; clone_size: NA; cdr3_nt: TGTGCCAGTAGCCTCAGTGAAAACACTGAAGCTTTCTTT; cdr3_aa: CASSLSENTEAFF
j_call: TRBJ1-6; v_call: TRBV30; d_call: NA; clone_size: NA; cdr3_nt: TGTGCCTGGAGTGGCCAACCCGAGGGTTCCTATAATTCACCCCTCCACTTT; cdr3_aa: CAWSGQPEGSYNSPLHF
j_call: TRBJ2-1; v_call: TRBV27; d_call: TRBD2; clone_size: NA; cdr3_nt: TGTGCCAGCAGTTTGCGATCTAGCGGGAGATCCTACAATGAGCAGTTCTTC; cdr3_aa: CASSLRSSGRSYNEQFF
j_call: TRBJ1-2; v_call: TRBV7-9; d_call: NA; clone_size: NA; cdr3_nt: TGTGCCAGCAGCTTCGCTGAAGGGGCAGACTATGGCTACACCTTC; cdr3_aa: CASSFAEGADYGYTF